This section outlines one TCR beta chain sequence together with its context. The antigen remains undetermined. This sample stems from a study of OX40 agonist ivuxolimab in advanced cancers. Study results and caveats: The authors also found low normalized T-cell clonal expansion in some nonresponders.

The germline V gene has CDR1 MNHNS and CDR2 SASEGT. The V end was cut by 2 bases, the J end by 4 bases, with 10 bases between. The CDR3 covers 14 residues. Assay used: immunoSEQ multiplex PCR; TCRdb lists only in-frame clones, some missing. The table lists fewer than 80,000 clones, 83% of them singletons. The source of this sequence is an adult with an advanced solid tumor such as melanoma, head and neck, liver or kidney cancer. The chain links TRBV6-1 to TRBJ2-3; no reliable D call. Sequences were derived from CD4+ or CD8+ T cells sorted from blood, sampled in a trial of the OX40 agonist ivuxolimab. The CDR3: CASSELHSSDTQYF. For the CDR3, the DNA is TGTGCCAGCAGTGAATTGCATTCCTCAGATACGCAGTATTTT.